Listed below are T cell receptor beta chains from one sample, sequenced in a study of Graves' ophthalmopathy and Graves' hyperthyroidism. MiXCR, applied by TCRdb to the multiplex PCR reads, yields one record per CDR3 protein. Among under 250,000 distinct CDR3 sequences listed, approximately 28% were seen once. Sequencing was done on a sample of peripheral blood. Receptor source: a middle-aged man with Graves' ophthalmopathy. Each CDR3 is given with its conserved first and last residue. Rows give clone size only sometimes, using once, few, many, or a class for an expanded clone.

V	J	size	CDR3
TRBV6-5	TRBJ1-3	many	CASSYSSAGNTIYF
TRBV10-3	TRBJ2-5	many	CAVSKDRDQETQYF
TRBV20-1	TRBJ2-7	many	CSARSGASGHVDEQYF
TRBV12-3/TRBV12-4	TRBJ2-7	many	CASSLAGAVSYEQYF
TRBV28	TRBJ2-2	many	CASSLRESGELFF
TRBV6-1	TRBJ1-2	.	CASKTGRGSGYTF
TRBV2	TRBJ2-5	many	CASSDYSSPGGGETQYF
TRBV4-3	TRBJ1-3	many	CASSQDLWGSGNTIYF
TRBV28	TRBJ1-2	many	CASSKRQYGYTF
TRBV6-5	TRBJ2-7	many	CASSRGDSYEQYF
TRBV6-5	TRBJ1-1	many	CASSSIRNTEAFF
TRBV30	TRBJ1-1	.	CAWSVVGNTEAFF
TRBV15	TRBJ2-5	.	CATSRGDLTETQYF
TRBV2	TRBJ2-7	many	CASRQGAPPTYEQYF
TRBV12-3/TRBV12-4	TRBJ1-2	.	CASSAPPGQSYGYTF
TRBV5-1	TRBJ2-2	many	CASSSDAVNTGELFF
TRBV6-5	TRBJ2-7	many	CASMPQAGPYEQYF
TRBV27	TRBJ2-7	many	CASSLKQGAYEQYF
TRBV6-5	TRBJ2-7	.	CASSYRDRGDEQYF
TRBV9	TRBJ1-2	.	CASSPSSGLSTF
TRBV29-1	TRBJ2-7	many	CSVAGPYEQYF
TRBV28	TRBJ2-7	many	CASRISQGAIGYEQYF
TRBV6-2/TRBV6-3	TRBJ2-7	.	CASSYSGQQMAYEQYF
TRBV5-1	TRBJ2-7	many	CASSLAVPLEQYF
TRBV6-2/TRBV6-3	TRBJ2-7	many	CASSYYGMSSYEQYF
TRBV12-3/TRBV12-4	TRBJ2-2	many	CASSFGSGSFLGSTGELFF
TRBV6-1	TRBJ2-7	few	CASNWDGTYEQYF
TRBV12-3/TRBV12-4	TRBJ1-2	few	CASSLRSGQEINYGYTF
TRBV12-3/TRBV12-4	TRBJ2-2	many	CASRLGDRAGELFF
TRBV29-1	TRBJ1-5	many	CSVETGGDRPQHF
TRBV6-1	TRBJ1-1	many	CASTPGGVTEAFF
TRBV6-1	TRBJ2-7	.	CASSQGGSSYEQYF
TRBV27	TRBJ2-7	many	CASSRRGIYEQYF
TRBV7-2	TRBJ1-5	.	CASSQDAGNQPQHF
TRBV19	TRBJ1-2	many	CASSASGVLYGYTF
TRBV28	TRBJ2-7	many	CASSARQGPYEQYF
TRBV6-5	TRBJ1-1	many	CASSPVGRMNTEAFF
TRBV4-1	TRBJ2-2	.	CASSLGGGDTGELFF
TRBV28	TRBJ2-7	many	CASSFSMGPPNFGEQYF
TRBV5-1	TRBJ2-5	.	CASSLLSSGLGETQYF
TRBV12-3/TRBV12-4	TRBJ1-5	many	CASSLSGQPQHF
TRBV27	TRBJ2-5	many	CASSSGTSDLETQYF
TRBV29-1	TRBJ2-2	many	CSVAGVTGELFF
TRBV7-2	TRBJ1-3	many	CASSPSQGNTIYF
TRBV6-1	TRBJ1-1	.	CASSEPLGGLDTEAFF
TRBV3-1	TRBJ2-7	many	CASTPGRGSEQYF
TRBV20-1	TRBJ2-5	many	CSARGSPSGHKETQYF
TRBV5-1	TRBJ2-7	many	CASSLAANDYEQYF
TRBV19	TRBJ2-2	few	CASILGAANTGELFF
TRBV6-5	TRBJ2-7	many	CASSSETGYTYEQYF
TRBV11-2	TRBJ1-2	many	CASGERVLGGYTF
TRBV30	TRBJ2-4	many	CAWSAAAGTIQYF
TRBV29-1	TRBJ2-7	many	CSVEDWTGSYEQYF
TRBV6-2/TRBV6-3	TRBJ1-2	.	CASSPPPAYGYTF